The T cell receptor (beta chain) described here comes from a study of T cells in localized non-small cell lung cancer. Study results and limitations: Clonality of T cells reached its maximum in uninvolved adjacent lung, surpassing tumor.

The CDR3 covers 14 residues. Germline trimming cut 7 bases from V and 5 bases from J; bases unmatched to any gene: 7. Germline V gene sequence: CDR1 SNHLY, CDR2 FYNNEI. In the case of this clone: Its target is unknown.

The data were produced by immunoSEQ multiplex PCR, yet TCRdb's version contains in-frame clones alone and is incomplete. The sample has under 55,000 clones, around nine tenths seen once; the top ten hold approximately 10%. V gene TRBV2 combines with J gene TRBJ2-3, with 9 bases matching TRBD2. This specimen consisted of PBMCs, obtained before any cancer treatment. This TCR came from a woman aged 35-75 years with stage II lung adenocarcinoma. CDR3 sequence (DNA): TGTGCCAGCAAGGTAGCGGGGGAACAAGATACGCAGTATTTT. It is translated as CASKVAGEQDTQYF.